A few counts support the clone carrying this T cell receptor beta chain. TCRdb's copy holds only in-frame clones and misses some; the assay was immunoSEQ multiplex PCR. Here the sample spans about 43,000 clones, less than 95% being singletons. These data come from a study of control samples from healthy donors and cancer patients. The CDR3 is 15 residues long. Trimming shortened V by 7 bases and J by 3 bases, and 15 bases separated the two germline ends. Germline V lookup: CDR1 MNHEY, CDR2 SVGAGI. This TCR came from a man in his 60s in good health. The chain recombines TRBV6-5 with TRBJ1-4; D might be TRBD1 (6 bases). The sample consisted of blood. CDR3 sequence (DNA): TGTGCCAGCAATGTTGCGGGGGCCCCTAATGAAAAACTGTTTTTT. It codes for CASNVAGAPNEKLFF.